A single sample gave rise to the 8 T cell receptor beta chains below, sequenced in a study of beta chain features in type 1 diabetes. Whole-study results and caveats: Shorter TCRB CDR3s, moderately but significantly so, marked every one of the four CD4+ subsets in Type 1 diabetes patients.

The whole isolated RNA underwent reverse transcription, so sequencing captured expressed TCRB transcripts. Repertoires were generated with immunoSEQ multiplex PCR, while TCRdb's copy carries only in-frame clones and drops some. This sample has hundreds of thousands of clones, with roughly 12% found just once. These TCRs' antigens remain unknown. The sequenced material came from naive CD4+ T cells from blood. These TCRs come from a man aged 18 to 30 with type 1 diabetes.

This clone turned up a few times. The V and J genes are TRBV11-2 and TRBJ2-5; no clear D gene. CDR1 and CDR2 (germline): SGHAT, FQNNGV. V gave up 7 bases and J gave up 1 base, with 10 bases separating them. The CDR3 runs 13 residues. CDR3 in DNA: TGTGCCAGCACCGTCCACAGCCAAGAGACCCAGTACTTC. As protein: CASTVHSQETQYF.

The chain carries TRBV10-3 and TRBJ2-7, with D possibly matching TRBD2 (6 bases). With 4 bases removed from V and 4 bases from J, the gap between germline ends came to 8 bases. Germline CDR1 is ENHRY and CDR2 is SYGVKD. The CDR3 is 12 residues long. The CDR3 loop is CAISGGEYEQYF. As DNA, the CDR3 is TGTGCCATCAGTGGCGGGGAATACGAGCAGTACTTC.

This clone has only a few counts. This chain uses TRBV9 with TRBJ2-1; D call uncertain. Trimming removed 0 bases from V and 8 bases from J, with 9 bases in between. The CDR3 consists of 13 residues. Germline-derived CDR1 and CDR2 are SGDLS and YYNGEE. The CDR3, as DNA: TGTGCCAGCAGCGTAGTTGGGAAGTATGAGCAGTTCTTC. Amino acid sequence: CASSVVGKYEQFF.

The chain links TRBV4-1 to TRBJ1-2, with no clear D. The CDR3 is 16 amino acids. V lost 1 base, J lost 3 bases, and 15 bases lay in between. From germline, CDR1 is MGHRA and CDR2 YSYEKL. As DNA, the CDR3 is TGCGCCAGCAGCCAAGTGATTAGGTTAACTGACTATGGCTACACCTTC. Its protein product is CASSQVIRLTDYGYTF.

V usage is TRBV5-1 and J usage is TRBJ2-1; 7 nucleotides match TRBD2. V shed 5 bases and J 6 bases; nucleotides not matched to a gene: 11. Germline loops: CDR1 SGHRS, CDR2 YFSETQ. The CDR3 has 15 amino acids. The CDR3 here is CASSWAGSSGNEQFF. The CDR3 DNA follows: TGCGCCAGCAGTTGGGCGGGTTCTAGCGGCAATGAGCAGTTCTTC.

The sample holds a few counts of this clone. The CDR3 loop reads CASSEQGSGDNSPLHF. CDR3 nucleotides: TGCGCCAGCAGTGAACAGGGGTCCGGGGATAATTCACCCCTCCACTTT. The chain is built from TRBV10-2 and TRBJ1-6, with 7 bases fitting TRBD1. Trimming at V came to 3 bases and at J to 5 bases, leaving 7 bases not matched to a gene. The CDR3 totals 16 residues. Germline V gives CDR1 WSHSY, CDR2 SAAADI.

This clone was seen only a few times. V gene TRBV30 combines with J gene TRBJ1-1; D remains ambiguous. Germline lookup yields CDR1 GTSNPN and CDR2 SVGIG (reference sequence). The CDR3 consists of 13 residues. V was cut by 3 bases and J by 7 bases, with 15 bases left in between. The CDR3 spells CAWRTTGRDEAFF. CDR3 in DNA: TGTGCCTGGAGAACGACCGGGAGGGATGAAGCTTTCTTT.

This clone has only a few counts. The chain carries TRBV4-1 and TRBJ2-3; 8 positions agree with TRBD2. Germline-derived CDR1 and CDR2 are MGHRA and YSYEKL. The junction had 3 bases not matched to a gene; V was cut back by 0 bases and J by 1 base. CDR3 length: 16 residues. This chain's CDR3 is CASSQDGAGGTDTQYF. The CDR3 DNA reads TGCGCCAGCAGCCAAGACGGAGCGGGGGGCACAGATACGCAGTATTTT.